This TCR beta chain was observed in a study of cytomegalovirus exposure and HLA in healthy donors. V was trimmed by 0 bases and J by 8 bases, leaving 14 bases between them. CDR3 length: 15 amino acids. CDR1 and CDR2 (germline): MRHNA, SNTAGT. The study ran its PCR with 60 Vbeta and 13 Jbeta primers. Repertoires were generated with immunoSEQ multiplex PCR, while TCRdb's copy carries only in-frame clones and drops some. The sample carries around 180,000 clones, around 80% recorded once. The material sequenced was PBMCs. The chain uses TRBV6-4 and TRBJ2-1; weak D call: TRBD2 (5 bases). The origin of this receptor is a woman between 18 and 30 years old in good health and CMV-seropositive. The CDR3 here is CASSDSPGSSDEQFF. Written as DNA, the CDR3 is TGTGCCAGCAGTGACTCGCCGGGGTCCTCTGATGAGCAGTTCTTC.